The 12 T cell receptor beta chains in this list originate from one sample, sequenced in a study of blood T cell repertoires in COVID-19. Assay used: immunoSEQ multiplex PCR; TCRdb lists only in-frame clones, some missing. There are roughly 170,000 clones in the sample; approximately 87% occur only once, and less than 25% lies in the top ten. The specimen sequenced was peripheral blood. The receptors shown here come from a man between 70 and 80 years old with active or convalescent COVID-19.

The chain uses TRBV27 and TRBJ2-5; TRBD1 might be the D (6 bases). Deletions cut 8 bases from V and 2 bases from J, with 12 bases between. The CDR3 has 13 residues. Germline V lookup: CDR1 MNHEY, CDR2 SMNVEV (reference sequence). The CDR3 spells CASATGQQETQYF. The CDR3 DNA is TGTGCCAGCGCGACGGGACAACAAGAGACCCAGTACTTC.

CDR3 DNA: TGCGCCAGCAGCTTGGAGAGGGCCCGTGGCTACACCTTC. Translating it yields CASSLERARGYTF. This sequence joins TRBV5-1 and TRBJ1-2; no firm D call. The V gene's germline CDR1 is SGHRS and CDR2 YFSETQ. The CDR3 runs to 13 residues. Trimming removed 0 bases from V and 7 bases from J, with 10 bases in between. The whole variable domain, remainder taken from reference TRBV5-1 and TRBJ1-2, is KAGVTQTPRYLIKTRGQQVTLSCSPISGHRSVSWYQQTPGQGLQFLFEYFSETQRNKGNFPGRFSGRQFSNSRSEMNVSTLELGDSALYLCASSLERARGYTFGSGTRLTVV.

The chain has TRBV15 and TRBJ1-1; 8 bases align to TRBD1. The CDR3 is 14 residues long. The germline CDR1 and CDR2 sequences are LNHNV and YYDKDF (reference sequence). J lost 4 bases, V lost 4 bases, and 5 bases had no gene match. The CDR3 bases are TGTGCCACCAGCAATCAGGGGGCGCTCACTGAAGCTTTCTTT. Protein product: CATSNQGALTEAFF.

The genes are TRBV15 and TRBJ2-2, with 16 bases lining up with TRBD2. Trimming removed 5 bases from V and 7 bases from J; junction bases left unmatched: 10. This CDR3 has 18 residues. The germline V gene has CDR1 LNHNV and CDR2 YYDKDF (reference sequence). Written as DNA, the CDR3 is TGTGCCACCAGCGCGACGGGACTAGCGGGAGGGATAGACGGGGAGCTGTTTTTT. Its translation is CATSATGLAGGIDGELFF.

The chain joins TRBV28 to TRBJ1-4; 7 nucleotides align to TRBD1. The CDR3 has 15 amino acids. The germline CDR1 and CDR2 sequences are MDHEN and SYDVKM. J gave up 8 bases and V 6 bases, and 12 bases lay outside the gene matches. The CDR3 protein is CASRGGGGFSEKLFF. CDR3 nucleotides: TGTGCCAGCAGGGGAGGAGGGGGCTTTTCGGAAAAACTGTTTTTT.

This sequence joins TRBV5-1 and TRBJ2-1; tentatively, D is TRBD1 (5 bases). The germline V gene has CDR1 SGHRS and CDR2 YFSETQ. The germline V and J ends were trimmed by 0 bases and 7 bases, with 14 bases remaining between them. The CDR3 loop spans 15 amino acids. The CDR3 loop reads CASSLGGAGRNEQFF. DNA of the CDR3: TGCGCCAGCAGCTTGGGTGGTGCAGGGCGAAATGAGCAGTTCTTC.

V and J are TRBV18 and TRBJ1-5; possible D gene TRBD1, 5 bases. The CDR3 contains 14 residues. V lost 4 bases and J 6 bases, leaving 13 bases between the germline ends. Germline V lookup: CDR1 KGHSH, CDR2 LQKENI. The CDR3 coding sequence is TGTGCCAGCTCACTTCAGGGTGTGGGTCAGCCCCAGCATTTT. It encodes CASSLQGVGQPQHF.

This rearrangement joins TRBV7-9 to TRBJ1-1; TRBD1 aligns across 9 bases. The CDR3 has 17 amino acids. Trimming removed 3 bases from V and 0 bases from J; junction bases left unmatched: 8. Germline V CDR1 and CDR2: SEHNR, FQNEAQ (reference sequence). The CDR3 sequence: CASSFLGTGSMNTEAFF. DNA for the CDR3: TGTGCCAGCAGCTTTTTAGGGACAGGGAGTATGAACACTGAAGCTTTCTTT.

V and J are TRBV19 and TRBJ1-1; 10 bases fit TRBD1. The length of the CDR3 is 18 residues. Germline assignment: CDR1 LNHDA and CDR2 SQIVND (reference sequence). V lost 1 base and J lost 2; bases outside the gene matches: 10. The CDR3 DNA follows: TGTGCCAGTAGTATAGCCCGAGGCAGGACAGGGGGTAACACTGAAGCTTTCTTT. It specifies CASSIARGRTGGNTEAFF.

The sample holds a few counts of this clone. The rearrangement joins TRBV7-2 to TRBJ2-1; no clear D gene. The CDR3 runs to 15 residues. The ends were cut back, 3 bases at V and 0 bases at J, with 9 bases in the middle. Per germline, CDR1 SGHTA and CDR2 FQGNSA. This CDR3 is CASSFGGSSYNEQFF. The CDR3 bases are TGTGCCAGCAGCTTCGGCGGAAGCTCCTACAATGAGCAGTTCTTC.

The chain carries TRBV7-2 and TRBJ1-4; 7 nucleotides align to TRBD1. CDR3 length: 16 amino acids. J gave up 5 bases and V 4 bases, and 10 bases lay outside the gene matches. CDR1 is SGHTA and CDR2 is FQGNSA in the germline V gene. The DNA of the CDR3 is TGTGCCAGCAGCTCCTCCGGGACAGCAGTAAATGAAAAACTGTTTTTT. It specifies CASSSSGTAVNEKLFF.

This chain links TRBV5-5 with TRBJ1-6; a possible D gene is TRBD1 (5 bases). Germline loops: CDR1 SGHKS, CDR2 YYEKEE (reference sequence). CDR3 length: 17 residues. Trimming cost V 0 bases and J 6 bases, with 16 bases left between them. The CDR3 coding sequence is TGTGCCAGCAGCTTGGTCGGCCGTGGAGGGACTAATTCACCCCTCCACTTT. As protein: CASSLVGRGGTNSPLHF.